The source of this TCR beta chain is a study of PD-L1 blockade in urothelial cancer. The overall study: After treatment start, blood was analyzed at 3 weeks (second dose) and at 6 weeks. Broader study findings: Below-median pretreatment blood TCR clonality was a predictor of better survival.

Enrolled patients showed locally advanced or metastatic urothelial carcinoma. This clone was seen just once. The target antigen is unknown. Templates that were synthetic TCR analogs were spiked into each PCR. Using immunoSEQ multiplex PCR, the repertoire was profiled, and TCRdb retains in-frame clones only, with some absent. The sample has roughly 60,000 clones, over 70% seen once. The CDR3 is made up of 14 amino acids. In germline, CDR1 is MGHRA, CDR2 YSYEKL. The V and J ends lost 0 bases and 8 bases respectively, with 13 bases between them. Material: PBMCs, obtained around atezolizumab (anti-PD-L1) treatment. The V call is TRBV4-1, the J call TRBJ1-2; D ambiguous. This TCR was sampled from a man between 65 and 85 years old with urothelial cancer. The CDR3 loop reads CASSQDLLFRGYTF. CDR3 sequence (DNA): TGCGCCAGCAGCCAAGATTTACTGTTTCGGGGCTACACCTTC.